These T cell receptor beta chains were read from a single sample in a study of blood T cell repertoires in COVID-19. Profiling relied on immunoSEQ multiplex PCR, and the TCRdb table lists in-frame clones only, not all of them. This table holds 200,000 to 300,000 clones, under 90% found once. Sequenced: peripheral blood. All receptors derive from a human donor in a cohort sampled during active COVID-19. The CDR3 runs from the conserved cysteine through the conserved F or W. D genes are given only for firm matches. Clone size is given for some rows only: seen once, a few or many times, or a class if the clone is expanded.

V gene	J gene	D gene	clone size	CDR3 protein	CDR3 DNA
TRBV2	TRBJ1-3	TRBD1	-	CASREGQLSGNTIYF	TGTGCCAGCAGAGAGGGACAGCTCTCTGGAAACACCATATATTTT
TRBV6-1	TRBJ2-1	-	-	CASSVTGSPPYNEQFF	TGTGCCAGCAGTGTGACAGGTTCCCCCCCCTACAATGAGCAGTTCTTC
TRBV28	TRBJ2-2	-	once	CASSYHRNTGELFF	TGTGCCAGCAGCTACCACAGGAACACCGGGGAGCTGTTTTTT
TRBV13	TRBJ1-2	-	-	CASSSQGLSGYTF	TGTGCCAGCAGCTCACAGGGTTTGAGTGGCTACACCTTC
TRBV6-5	TRBJ1-1	-	-	CATQSGGKNTEAFF	TGTGCCACCCAGTCGGGAGGGAAGAACACTGAAGCTTTCTTT
TRBV19	TRBJ2-7	TRBD1	-	CASSIDSGTGRYEQYF	TGTGCCAGTAGTATAGATTCCGGGACAGGACGCTACGAGCAGTACTTC
TRBV28	TRBJ1-5	-	-	CASRKGGGGNQPQHF	TGTGCCAGCAGGAAAGGGGGAGGGGGCAATCAGCCCCAGCATTTT
TRBV9	TRBJ2-1	-	-	CASSGSSYNEQFF	TGTGCCAGTTCGGGGAGCTCCTACAATGAGCAGTTCTTC
TRBV21-1	TRBJ2-3	-	-	CASRTRDRTPDTQYF	TGTGCCAGCAGGACTCGGGACAGGACTCCGGATACGCAGTATTTT
TRBV12-3/TRBV12-4	TRBJ2-7	-	-	CASSLGGTYEQYF	TGTGCCAGCAGTTTGGGCGGGACCTACGAGCAGTACTTC
TRBV2	TRBJ2-2	-	once	CASRLNRVTGELFF	TGTGCCAGCAGATTAAACAGGGTTACCGGGGAGCTGTTTTTT
TRBV6-2/TRBV6-3	TRBJ1-3	-	-	CASSFRGLSGNTIYF	TGTGCCAGCAGTTTCAGGGGATTGTCTGGAAACACCATATATTTT
TRBV5-1	TRBJ1-2	TRBD1	-	CASSSGQGGYGYTF	TGCGCCAGCAGCTCGGGACAGGGCGGCTATGGCTACACCTTC
TRBV29-1	TRBJ1-1	-	-	CSVDPGRGNTEAFF	TGCAGCGTTGACCCAGGGAGGGGGAACACTGAAGCTTTCTTT
TRBV4-2	TRBJ2-1	-	-	CASSQDRREYNEQFF	TGTGCCAGCAGCCAAGACCGGAGGGAATACAATGAGCAGTTCTTC
TRBV2	TRBJ2-2	TRBD2	-	CASSEEAGDYTGELFF	TGTGCCAGCAGTGAAGAGGCGGGAGATTATACCGGGGAGCTGTTTTTT
TRBV5-1	TRBJ1-1	-	-	CASKQPSGNTEAFF	TGCGCCAGCAAACAACCTTCGGGGAACACTGAAGCTTTCTTT
TRBV5-1	TRBJ1-5	-	-	CASSPGGNQPQHF	TGCGCCAGCAGCCCAGGAGGGAATCAGCCCCAGCATTTT
TRBV4-2	TRBJ1-2	-	-	CASSQESRDGSYTF	TGTGCCAGCAGCCAAGAATCTCGTGACGGGAGCTACACCTTC
TRBV3-1/TRBV3-2	TRBJ2-1	TRBD2	-	CASSPQGLAGGGEQFF	TGTGCCAGCAGCCCCCAGGGACTAGCGGGGGGTGGTGAGCAGTTCTTC
TRBV6-6	TRBJ1-5	-	-	CASSYADSPSQHF	TGTGCCAGCAGTTACGCGGACAGCCCTTCCCAGCATTTT
TRBV5-1	TRBJ1-4	TRBD1	once	CASSRRQGANEKLFF	TGCGCCAGCAGCCGAAGACAGGGGGCTAATGAAAAACTGTTTTTT
TRBV28	TRBJ1-5	TRBD1	-	CASSRQGVGGNQPQHF	TGTGCCAGCAGTAGACAGGGTGTCGGAGGCAATCAGCCCCAGCATTTT
TRBV11-2	TRBJ2-3	-	-	CASSLGGRLGTDTQYF	TGTGCCAGCAGCTTAGGGGGCCGGCTCGGCACAGATACGCAGTATTTT
TRBV6-4	TRBJ1-5	-	-	CASSEGDGFRNQPQHF	TGTGCCAGCAGCGAGGGGGATGGATTCCGAAATCAGCCCCAGCATTTT
TRBV18	TRBJ2-7	TRBD2	once	CASSRTARTSGSYEQYF	TGTGCCAGCTCCCGGACTGCACGGACTAGCGGCTCCTACGAGCAGTACTTC
TRBV3-1/TRBV3-2	TRBJ2-3	TRBD2	-	CASSPGSGSTTDTQYF	TGTGCCAGCAGCCCCGGGAGCGGGAGTACAACAGATACGCAGTATTTT
TRBV2	TRBJ1-1	-	many	CASSGELPPRINTEAFF	TGTGCCAGCAGTGGAGAACTACCCCCTCGAATTAACACTGAAGCTTTCTTT
TRBV12-3/TRBV12-4	TRBJ1-5	-	-	CASSPGSVQPQHF	TGTGCCAGCAGTCCAGGTAGTGTACAGCCCCAGCATTTT
TRBV4-1	TRBJ1-1	-	-	CASSRGSGETEAFF	TGCGCCAGCAGCCGGGGCTCAGGGGAAACTGAAGCTTTCTTT
TRBV5-1	TRBJ1-1	-	-	CASSLRENTEAFF	TGCGCCAGCAGCTTGCGGGAGAACACTGAAGCTTTCTTT
TRBV10-3	TRBJ2-5	TRBD2	-	CAISEGLAGGPGTQYF	TGTGCCATCAGTGAGGGACTAGCGGGGGGGCCAGGGACCCAGTACTTC
TRBV11-2	TRBJ2-1	-	-	CASSLLVAQNEQFF	TGTGCCAGCAGCTTACTGGTTGCCCAGAATGAGCAGTTCTTC
TRBV18	TRBJ2-7	-	-	CASSPPSWGYEQYF	TGTGCCAGCTCCCCGCCTAGCTGGGGCTACGAGCAGTACTTC
TRBV2	TRBJ2-7	-	-	CASSGTSTGVYEQYF	TGTGCCAGCAGTGGGACTAGCACAGGGGTTTACGAGCAGTACTTC
TRBV18	TRBJ2-3	-	-	CASSPPRVSGTDTQYF	TGTGCCAGCTCACCACCGAGGGTTTCGGGCACAGATACGCAGTATTTT
TRBV5-4	TRBJ1-1	TRBD1	-	CASSHDREDEAFF	TGTGCCAGCAGCCACGACAGGGAAGACGAAGCTTTCTTT